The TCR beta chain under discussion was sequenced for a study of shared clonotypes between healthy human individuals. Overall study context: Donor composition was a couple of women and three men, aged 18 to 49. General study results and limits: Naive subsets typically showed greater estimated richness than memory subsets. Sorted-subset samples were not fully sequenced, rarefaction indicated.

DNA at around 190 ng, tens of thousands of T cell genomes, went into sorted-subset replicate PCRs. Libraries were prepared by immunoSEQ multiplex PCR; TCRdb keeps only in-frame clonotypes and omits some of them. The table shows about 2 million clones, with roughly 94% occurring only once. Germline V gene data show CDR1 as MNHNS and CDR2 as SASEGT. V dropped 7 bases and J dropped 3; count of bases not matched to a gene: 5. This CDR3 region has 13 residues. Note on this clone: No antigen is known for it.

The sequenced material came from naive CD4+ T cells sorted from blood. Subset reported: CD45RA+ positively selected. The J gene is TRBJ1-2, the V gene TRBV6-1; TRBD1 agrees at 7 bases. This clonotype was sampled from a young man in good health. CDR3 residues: CASTGQIDYGYTF. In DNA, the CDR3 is TGTGCCAGCACGGGACAGATCGACTATGGCTACACCTTC.